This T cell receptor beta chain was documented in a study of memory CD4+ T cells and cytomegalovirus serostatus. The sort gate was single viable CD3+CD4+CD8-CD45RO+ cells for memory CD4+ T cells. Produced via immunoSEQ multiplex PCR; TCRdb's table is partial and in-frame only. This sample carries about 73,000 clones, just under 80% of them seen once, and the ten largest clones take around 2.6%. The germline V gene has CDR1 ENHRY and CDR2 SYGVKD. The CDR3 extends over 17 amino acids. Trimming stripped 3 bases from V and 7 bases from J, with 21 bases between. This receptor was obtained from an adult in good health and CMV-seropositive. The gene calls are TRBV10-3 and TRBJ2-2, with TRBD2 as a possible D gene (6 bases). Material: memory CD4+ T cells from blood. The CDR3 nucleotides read TGTGCCATCAGTGACGAAGCGGGCCGTTATAAGGGCGGGGAGCTGTTTTTT. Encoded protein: CAISDEAGRYKGGELFF.